The 8 T cell receptor beta chains below were found in one sample sequenced in a study of blood T cell repertoires in COVID-19. Clones were read by immunoSEQ multiplex PCR, and TCRdb kept only the in-frame ones, dropping some. The table lists some 150,000 clones, less than 90% of them singletons, with roughly 6.2% in the top ten. The material sequenced was PBMCs or T cells enriched from blood (not recorded which). The receptors here all came from a woman aged 50 to 65 who had been exposed to COVID-19.

The V call is TRBV7-9, the J call TRBJ2-1, with a possible D match to TRBD2 (5 bases). The CDR3 contains 14 residues. Trimming took 0 bases from V and 6 from J, leaving 9 bases between them. Germline CDR1 and CDR2: SEHNR and FQNEAQ (reference sequence). The CDR3: CASSLASGVNEQFF. The CDR3 coding sequence is TGTGCCAGCAGCTTAGCGTCCGGGGTCAATGAGCAGTTCTTC.

This chain joins TRBV5-1 and TRBJ2-3, with D perhaps TRBD2 (5 bases). Germline loops: CDR1 SGHRS, CDR2 YFSETQ. This CDR3 contains 17 residues. Between the trimmed V and J ends, which lost 0 bases and 5 bases, there was a span of 19 bases. The CDR3 sequence: CASSLESGVGFGDTQYF. Here the CDR3 DNA reads TGCGCCAGCAGCTTGGAGAGCGGAGTGGGATTTGGAGATACGCAGTATTTT.

V usage is TRBV5-1 and J usage is TRBJ1-5, with D tentatively TRBD1 (5 bases). The CDR3 runs 14 residues. V was pared by 4 bases and J by 7 bases, with 15 bases between. Germline loops: CDR1 SGHRS, CDR2 YFSETQ. The CDR3 sequence: CASSLGSGGQPQHF. Here the CDR3 DNA reads TGCGCCAGCAGCCTGGGTTCGGGGGGACAGCCCCAGCATTTT.

The chain uses TRBV6-1 and TRBJ1-1; a possible D gene is TRBD1 (5 bases). CDR3 length: 14 residues. V gave up 1 base and J gave up 2 bases, with 8 bases separating them. CDR1 MNHNS and CDR2 SASEGT come from the germline V gene. The CDR3 protein is CASSEGTPNTEAFF. DNA of the CDR3: TGTGCCAGCAGTGAAGGGACACCCAACACTGAAGCTTTCTTT.

The chain links TRBV9 to TRBJ2-1; maybe TRBD2 (6 bases). This CDR3 region has 13 residues. V dropped 3 bases and J dropped 8 bases, with 12 bases sitting between them. Germline CDR1 is SGDLS and CDR2 is YYNGEE. The CDR3 reads CASSDGGLDEQFF. CDR3 DNA sequence: TGTGCCAGCAGCGACGGAGGGCTCGATGAGCAGTTCTTC.

The chain carries TRBV3-1 (or the pseudogene TRBV3-2) and TRBJ2-3, with D possibly being TRBD2 (6 bases). Per germline, CDR1 LGHDT and CDR2 YNNKEL (reference sequence). Trimming took 3 bases from V and 3 from J, leaving 10 bases between them. The CDR3 length is 14 residues. The CDR3 reads CASSQGRGTDTQYF. The CDR3 DNA follows: TGTGCCAGCAGCCAGGGGCGGGGAACAGATACGCAGTATTTT.

The chain has TRBV6-2 or TRBV6-3 and TRBJ1-1, with D possibly TRBD1 on 5 matching bases. V was trimmed by 2 bases and J by 6 bases, leaving 13 bases between them. This CDR3 is 14 amino acids long. From germline, CDR1 is MNHEY and CDR2 SVGEGT. The CDR3: CASSYTGRAAEAFF. The CDR3 DNA reads as TGTGCCAGCAGTTACACGGGCAGGGCGGCTGAAGCTTTCTTT.

V gene TRBV14 combines with J gene TRBJ2-3; TRBD1 matches 9 bases. The CDR3 has 12 amino acids. The germline V gene has CDR1 SGHDN and CDR2 FVKESK. J lost 11 bases, V lost 4 bases, and 4 bases had no gene match. CDR3 loop: CASSPGTGRQYF. The CDR3 DNA follows: TGTGCCAGCAGCCCCGGGACAGGGAGGCAGTATTTT.